This T cell receptor (beta chain) comes out of a study of radiotherapy plus CTLA-4 blockade in lung cancer. Study-wide findings and caveats: Among reported predictors of response, early blood T cell clone dynamics with interferon-beta performed best.

This table comes from immunoSEQ multiplex PCR, and its TCRdb copy is limited to in-frame clones, with some not included. This sample has 65,000 to 95,000 clones, with around 90% found just once. Only one count was recorded for this clone. Its antigen is unknown. Germline values: CDR1 SNHLY, CDR2 FYNNEI. V gave up 6 bases and J gave up 0 bases, with 9 bases separating them. This CDR3 spans 14 amino acids. The origin of this receptor is a human donor with non-small cell lung cancer that progressed on radiotherapy plus ipilimumab. The chain joins TRBV2 to TRBJ1-3; unclear D gene. The material sequenced was peripheral blood, taken from a patient treated with radiotherapy plus ipilimumab. In DNA, the CDR3 is TGTGCCAGCAGGGAGGCCCGCTCTGGAAACACCATATATTTT. This sequence encodes CASREARSGNTIYF.